The 28 T cell receptor beta chains presented below share a single source sample, sequenced in a study of T cell changes during pregnancy in multiple sclerosis. Method: immunoSEQ multiplex PCR; TCRdb's copy keeps in-frame clones and lacks some. This sample has about 30,000 clones; 92% occur once, and the top ten carry more than 4%. Here the sequenced sample was peripheral blood, taken in the first trimester of pregnancy. These receptors were taken from a female donor in good health, enrolled as a control in a pregnancy study.

This clone qualifies as medium-sized (0.01 to 0.1%). The CDR3 DNA sequence: TGTGCCAGCAGATCGGGACAGGGGGTAGGTCCCCAGCATTTT. It is translated as CASRSGQGVGPQHF. This rearrangement joins TRBV5-6 to TRBJ1-5, with 11 bases identical to TRBD1. The CDR3 loop spans 14 amino acids. Germline CDR1 reads SGHDT; CDR2 reads YYEEEE. V lost 5 bases, J lost 10 bases, and 8 bases stayed unmatched.

V is TRBV20-1 and J is TRBJ2-7; D gene uncertain. V gave up 2 bases and J gave up 2 bases, with 4 bases separating them. CDR3 size: 11 residues. From germline, CDR1 is DFQATT and CDR2 SNEGSKA (reference sequence). The CDR3 region has the DNA TGCAGTGCTAGACTAGCCTACGAGCAGTACTTC. It codes for CSARLAYEQYF.

This clone was observed once. V usage is TRBV5-6 and J usage is TRBJ1-1; no definite D call. The CDR3 contains 12 residues. The V end was cut by 4 bases, the J end by 5 bases, with 9 bases between. Germline V gene data show CDR1 as SGHDT and CDR2 as YYEEEE. The CDR3 here is CASSQQRTEAFF. For the CDR3, the DNA is TGTGCCAGCAGCCAACAGAGAACTGAAGCTTTCTTT.

This clone was seen a few times. The DNA of the CDR3 is TGTGCCAGCAGCGTAGACGGTGGTGAAGCTTTCTTT. This codes for CASSVDGGEAFF. The gene calls are TRBV9 and TRBJ1-1; D call uncertain. Between the trimmed V and J ends, which lost 0 bases and 7 bases, there was a span of 7 bases. CDR1 and CDR2 (germline): SGDLS, YYNGEE. The CDR3 has 12 residues. Full variable domain (outside the CDR3, taken from reference TRBV9 and TRBJ1-1): DSGVTQTPKHLITATGQRVTLRCSPRSGDLSVYWYQQSLDQGLQFLIQYYNGEERAKGNILERFSAQQFPDLHSELNLSSLELGDSALYFCASSVDGGEAFFGQGTRLTVV.

This sequence joins TRBV11-3 and TRBJ2-3; 11 nucleotides align to TRBD1. Germline CDR1 SGHNT, CDR2 YENEEA. The CDR3 runs 17 residues. Unmatched junction bases numbered 9, after V lost 5 bases and J lost 2 bases. CDR3 residues: CASSTKGQGGYTDTQYF. The CDR3 DNA sequence: TGTGCCAGCAGCACTAAGGGACAGGGGGGTTACACAGATACGCAGTATTTT. Filled out from reference TRBV11-3 and TRBJ2-3, the complete variable domain reads EAGVVQSPRYKIIEKKQPVAFWCNPISGHNTLYWYLQNLGQGPELLIRYENEEAVDDSQLPKDRFSAERLKGVDSTLKIQPAELGDSAVYLCASSTKGQGGYTDTQYFGPGTRLTVL.

This sequence joins TRBV5-5 and TRBJ2-2; 7 bases line up with TRBD1. With 4 bases clipped from V and 4 bases from J, the junction kept 13 bases outside the gene matches. Per germline, CDR1 SGHKS and CDR2 YYEKEE (reference sequence). The CDR3 is 17 residues long. Written as DNA, the CDR3 is TGTGCCAGCAGCCGGGCCATCGAACAGGGGACCACCGGGGAGCTGTTTTTT. Translation: CASSRAIEQGTTGELFF. Combining the CDR3 with reference TRBV5-5 and TRBJ2-2 gives the whole variable domain DAGVTQSPTHLIKTRGQQVTLRCSPISGHKSVSWYQQVLGQGPQFIFQYYEKEERGRGNFPDRFSARQFPNYSSELNVNALLLGDSALYLCASSRAIEQGTTGELFFGEGSRLTVL.

The V call is TRBV19, the J call TRBJ2-1; 7 bases are shared with TRBD2. Germline assignment: CDR1 LNHDA and CDR2 SQIVND (reference sequence). The CDR3 is 15 amino acids. J was trimmed by 2 bases and V by 5 bases; bases with no gene match: 6. CDR3 region: CASSPAGRAYNEQFF. The CDR3 DNA reads TGTGCCAGTAGTCCAGCGGGACGGGCCTACAATGAGCAGTTCTTC.

The rearrangement joins TRBV5-6 to TRBJ2-7; D uncertain. Trimming removed 4 bases at V and 0 bases at J, with 14 bases between. CDR3 length: 15 residues. Germline-derived CDR1 and CDR2 are SGHDT and YYEEEE. Here the CDR3 reads CASSLRHLHSYEQYF. CDR3 in DNA: TGTGCCAGCAGCCTCCGACACTTACACTCCTACGAGCAGTACTTC.

The chain uses TRBV19 and TRBJ1-1, with 9 bases lining up with TRBD1. The trim removed 5 bases at V and 6 bases at J, leaving 7 bases unmatched. The germline V gene encodes CDR1 LNHDA and CDR2 SQIVND (reference sequence). The CDR3 has 14 amino acids. CDR3 in amino acids: CASSAGTGWAEAFF. As DNA, the CDR3 is TGTGCCAGTAGTGCCGGGACAGGGTGGGCTGAAGCTTTCTTT.

The V and J genes are TRBV7-2 and TRBJ2-3; possibly TRBD2 for D (6 bases). The CDR3 covers 12 residues. With 5 bases removed from V and 4 bases from J, the gap between germline ends came to 7 bases. The germline CDR1 and CDR2 sequences are SGHTA and FQGNSA. CDR3 residues: CASSRRADTQYF. The CDR3 DNA is TGTGCCAGCAGCCGGAGGGCAGATACGCAGTATTTT.

The rearrangement joins TRBV18 to TRBJ1-4; 7 positions agree with TRBD1. The V gene's germline CDR1 is KGHSH and CDR2 LQKENI. V shed 5 bases and J 8 bases; nucleotides not matched to a gene: 11. The CDR3 has 15 residues. The CDR3 loop is CASSARRDRGEKLFF. In DNA, the CDR3 is TGTGCCAGCTCAGCACGCCGGGACAGAGGCGAAAAACTGTTTTTT.

The V and J genes are TRBV5-1 and TRBJ2-7, with a possible D match to TRBD2 (6 bases). This CDR3 comprises 16 residues. Between the trimmed V and J ends, which lost 4 bases and 0 bases, there was a span of 17 bases. Per the germline V gene, CDR1 is SGHRS and CDR2 is YFSETQ. The CDR3 DNA reads as TGCGCCAGCAGCGGAGGGTTCCCTACAAGCTCCTACGAGCAGTACTTC. Encoded protein: CASSGGFPTSSYEQYF.

The V call is TRBV7-9, the J call TRBJ2-1; D call uncertain. Germline loops: CDR1 SEHNR, CDR2 FQNEAQ (reference sequence). There are 13 residues in the CDR3. The germline V and J ends were trimmed by 5 bases and 6 bases, with 11 bases remaining between them. The CDR3, as DNA: TGTGCCAGCAGCCGACTCGAGCGCAATGAGCAGTTCTTC. Protein: CASSRLERNEQFF.

J is TRBJ1-1 and V is TRBV10-3; the D is unclear. CDR3 length equals 14 residues. The germline V gene has CDR1 ENHRY and CDR2 SYGVKD. Between the trimmed V and J ends, which lost 3 bases and 2 bases, there was a span of 10 bases. CDR3 region: CAISESPDNTEAFF. CDR3 DNA: TGTGCCATCAGTGAATCCCCAGATAACACTGAAGCTTTCTTT.

The chain recombines TRBV25-1 with TRBJ2-5; 10 bases agree with TRBD2. J gave up 5 bases and V 7 bases, and 7 bases lay outside the gene matches. Germline lookup yields CDR1 MGHDK and CDR2 SYGVNS. This CDR3 is 14 amino acids long. The CDR3 spells CASTPSGSWETQYF. The CDR3 region has the DNA TGTGCCAGCACCCCTAGCGGGAGTTGGGAGACCCAGTACTTC.

The chain employs TRBV15 and TRBJ1-2; D is perhaps TRBD1 (5 bases). Germline CDR1 LNHNV, CDR2 YYDKDF (reference sequence). Trimming shortened V by 1 base and J by 5 bases, and 11 bases separated the two germline ends. This CDR3 spans 14 amino acids. Here the CDR3 reads CATSRGQGQYGYTF. CDR3 nucleotides: TGTGCCACCAGCAGAGGGCAGGGCCAATATGGCTACACCTTC.

The chain combines TRBV10-1 with TRBJ1-2; perhaps TRBD1 as D (5 bases). The CDR3 consists of 13 residues. The V gene's germline CDR1 is WNHNN and CDR2 SYGVQD (reference sequence). The germline V and J ends were trimmed by 0 bases and 8 bases, with 10 bases remaining between them. Here the CDR3 DNA reads TGCGCCAGCAGTGAGTCCCAGGGTCGAGGCTACACCTTC. Amino acid sequence: CASSESQGRGYTF.

The rearrangement uses TRBV4-1 and TRBJ2-6, with 7 bases identical to TRBD1. Germline CDR1 is MGHRA and CDR2 is YSYEKL. J gave up 0 bases and V 6 bases, and 5 bases lay outside the gene matches. The CDR3 is 16 amino acids. The CDR3 DNA sequence: TGCGCCAGCAGAGACAGGGCGGCCTCTGGGGCCAACGTCCTGACTTTC. It specifies CASRDRAASGANVLTF.

The V and J genes are TRBV7-8 and TRBJ2-3; tentatively, D is TRBD1 (5 bases). The germline CDR1 and CDR2 sequences are SGHVS and FQNEAQ. This CDR3 comprises 15 residues. Trimming pared 5 bases from V and 0 bases from J, leaving 12 bases between. CDR3 sequence reads: CASSLWGSSTDTQYF. The CDR3 nucleotides read TGTGCCAGCAGCCTCTGGGGCTCCAGCACAGATACGCAGTATTTT.

This chain joins TRBV19 and TRBJ2-5; TRBD2 matches at 7 bases. The last part of the DNA fits TRBJ2-7 better; the J call may be wrong. Per the germline V gene, CDR1 is LNHDA and CDR2 is SQIVND (reference sequence). This CDR3 contains 12 residues. CDR3 nucleotides: TGTGCCAGTAGTATTTGGGAGGGCGAGCAGTACTTC. It is translated as CASSIWEGEQYF.

This clone was observed once. The rearrangement uses TRBV19 and TRBJ2-5; the match to TRBD2 covers 9 bases. Germline CDR1 and CDR2: LNHDA and SQIVND (reference sequence). With 5 bases clipped from V and 4 bases from J, the junction kept 8 bases outside the gene matches. The CDR3 extends over 15 amino acids. In DNA form, the CDR3 reads TGTGCCAGTAGTCTCGCGGGACTAGCACTAGAGACCCAGTACTTC. Its translation is CASSLAGLALETQYF. The variable domain in full, with the rest retrieved from reference TRBV19 and TRBJ2-5, is DGGITQSPKYLFRKEGQNVTLSCEQNLNHDAMYWYRQDPGQGLRLIYYSQIVNDFQKGDIAEGYSVSREKKESFPLTVTSAQKNPTAFYLCASSLAGLALETQYFGPGTRLLVL.

The V gene is TRBV29-1, the J gene TRBJ2-6, with 14 bases identical to TRBD2. CDR3 length equals 18 residues. Trimming took 8 bases from V and 1 from J; bases not matched to a gene: 10. From germline, CDR1 is SQVTM and CDR2 ANQGSEA. The CDR3 loop is CSTLSRTSGRSGANVLTF. In DNA form, the CDR3 reads TGCAGCACTCTCTCACGGACTAGCGGGAGGTCTGGGGCCAACGTCCTGACTTTC.

This clone has just one count. The chain has TRBV25-1 and TRBJ1-2; D remains ambiguous. This CDR3 has 11 residues. Germline V gene sequence: CDR1 MGHDK, CDR2 SYGVNS. The germline V and J ends were trimmed by 7 bases and 6 bases, with 9 bases remaining between them. This CDR3 is CASNGGDGYTF. The CDR3 nucleotides read TGTGCCAGCAACGGCGGGGATGGCTACACCTTC.

The chain has TRBV14 and TRBJ2-1; TRBD1 matches at 7 bases. There are 15 residues in the CDR3. The germline V gene encodes CDR1 SGHDN and CDR2 FVKESK. The J segment lost 1 base and the V segment lost 4 bases, leaving 4 bases of the junction unmatched. The chain's CDR3 is CASSLRTGSYNEQFF. DNA of the CDR3: TGTGCCAGCAGCCTCCGGACAGGATCCTACAATGAGCAGTTCTTC.

By sample fraction, this clone is medium-sized. The V and J genes are TRBV5-1 and TRBJ2-4, with 7 bases lining up with TRBD1. Trimming took 3 bases from V and 0 from J; bases not matched to a gene: 15. This CDR3 spans 19 amino acids. Germline lookup yields CDR1 SGHRS and CDR2 YFSETQ. The CDR3 coding sequence is TGCGCCAGCAGCTCGGAGGAACGGACAGGCAGCTTAGCCAAAAACATTCAGTACTTC. This codes for CASSSEERTGSLAKNIQYF.

The chain uses TRBV11-2 and TRBJ2-7, with 7 positions matching TRBD1. After removal of 3 bases from V and 2 bases from J, the junction contained 10 bases not matched to a gene. The germline V gene has CDR1 SGHAT and CDR2 FQNNGV. The CDR3 sequence is 16 residues long. CDR3: CASSFPPLDRAYEQYF. Here the CDR3 DNA reads TGTGCCAGCAGCTTTCCACCCTTAGACAGGGCCTACGAGCAGTACTTC.

The chain is built from TRBV19 and TRBJ2-1; TRBD1 agrees at 8 bases. The germline V gene encodes CDR1 LNHDA and CDR2 SQIVND (reference sequence). The CDR3 runs 15 residues. The trim removed 6 bases at V and 0 bases at J, leaving 4 bases unmatched. The CDR3 DNA sequence: TGTGCCAGTAGCACAGGGGGAGGCTCCTACAATGAGCAGTTCTTC. Its translation: CASSTGGGSYNEQFF.

This clone has more than one count but fewer than ten. The chain employs TRBV27 and TRBJ1-2, with 7 bases matching TRBD1. Germline CDR1 reads MNHEY; CDR2 reads SMNVEV (reference sequence). Germline trimming cut 5 bases from V and 2 bases from J; bases unmatched to any gene: 5. The CDR3 consists of 14 residues. The CDR3 DNA follows: TGTGCCAGCAGTACAGGGGTATCGAACTATGGCTACACCTTC. It translates to CASSTGVSNYGYTF.